These 22 T cell receptor beta chains share one sample of origin, sequenced in a study of blood T cell repertoires in COVID-19. The repertoire was sequenced with immunoSEQ multiplex PCR; TCRdb's copy has only in-frame clones and lacks some. The sample contains roughly 400,000 clones, approximately 89% of which appear only once. Material for sequencing was PBMCs or T cells enriched from blood (not recorded which). The source is a woman in her 40s who had been exposed to COVID-19.

The V call is TRBV3-1 (or the pseudogene TRBV3-2), the J call TRBJ1-1; no clear D. This CDR3 is built from 18 residues. V was clipped by 0 bases and J by 4 bases, with 21 bases between them. CDR1 is LGHDT, CDR2 YNNKEL, per germline (reference sequence). The CDR3, as DNA: TGTGCCAGCAGCCAAGATTACGACTTGAGGGCCGTTGGCACTGAAGCTTTCTTT. Amino acids: CASSQDYDLRAVGTEAFF.

The chain employs TRBV5-1 and TRBJ2-3; a possible D gene is TRBD1 (5 bases). Trimming left V 4 bases short and J 0 bases short, with 12 bases between. CDR3 size: 15 residues. CDR1 and CDR2 (germline): SGHRS, YFSETQ. As DNA, the CDR3 is TGCGCCAGCAGCCCCGACAGCCTTAGCACAGATACGCAGTATTTT. It specifies CASSPDSLSTDTQYF. Based on the CDR3 plus reference TRBV5-1 and TRBJ2-3, the full variable domain is KAGVTQTPRYLIKTRGQQVTLSCSPISGHRSVSWYQQTPGQGLQFLFEYFSETQRNKGNFPGRFSGRQFSNSRSEMNVSTLELGDSALYLCASSPDSLSTDTQYFGPGTRLTVL.

The chain has TRBV19 and TRBJ1-2; D gene unclear. The CDR3 runs to 11 residues. The germline gives CDR1 LNHDA, CDR2 SQIVND (reference sequence). Trimming took off 6 bases at V and 5 bases at J, with 7 bases between the two ends. For the CDR3, the DNA is TGTGCCAGTAGAAGGACTTATGGCTACACCTTC. Translating it yields CASRRTYGYTF.

J is TRBJ2-2 and V is TRBV7-2, with D possibly being TRBD1 (5 bases). This CDR3 has 16 residues. V was trimmed by 3 bases and J by 0 bases, leaving 11 bases between them. CDR1 is SGHTA and CDR2 is FQGNSA in the germline V gene. The CDR3 sequence: CASSFSGPPNTGELFF. The CDR3 DNA reads TGTGCCAGCAGCTTCTCAGGGCCCCCGAACACCGGGGAGCTGTTTTTT.

The V and J genes are TRBV23-1 and TRBJ1-3; D possibly corresponds to TRBD1 (5 bases). TRBV23-1 qualifies as an ORF whose function is uncertain. CDR3 length equals 18 residues. V was clipped by 4 bases and J by 0 bases, with 19 bases between them. CDR3 DNA: TGCGCCAGCAGTCTCCCAGGGTTATACCTTAGCTCTGGAAACACCATATATTTT. Encoded protein: CASSLPGLYLSSGNTIYF.

V and J are TRBV12-5 and TRBJ1-4, with D perhaps TRBD1 (6 bases). Germline values: CDR1 LGHNT, CDR2 FRNRAP. V shed 0 bases and J shed 0 bases, with 17 bases lying between them. The CDR3 loop spans 19 amino acids. Written as DNA, the CDR3 is TGTGCTAGTGGTTTGGTACGAAAGGACAGCCCCGCAACTAATGAAAAACTGTTTTTT. This gives the protein CASGLVRKDSPATNEKLFF.

This clone has only a few counts. V gene TRBV7-2 combines with J gene TRBJ2-5; 7 positions match TRBD2. CDR3 size: 16 residues. Germline CDR1 reads SGHTA; CDR2 reads FQGNSA. V was pared by 4 bases and J by 3 bases, with 11 bases of the junction left unmatched. In DNA form, the CDR3 reads TGTGCCAGCAGCTGGAGGGTGGGAGGGATAAAAGAGACCCAGTACTTC. Translated: CASSWRVGGIKETQYF.

This clone came up a few times. The chain joins TRBV7-9 to TRBJ1-1; 7 bases are shared with TRBD1. CDR1 is SEHNR, CDR2 FQNEAQ, per germline (reference sequence). J was trimmed by 5 bases and V by 1 base; bases with no gene match: 1. CDR3 length: 13 amino acids. The CDR3 nucleotides are TGTGCCAGCAGCTTAGAACAGGGGACTGAAGCTTTCTTT. Amino acids: CASSLEQGTEAFF.

The DNA of the CDR3 is TGCGCCAGCAGCTTGGGAGCCAGGGCTTCTCGTGAAAAACTGTTTTTT. It encodes CASSLGARASREKLFF. The chain is built from TRBV5-1 and TRBJ1-4, with D maybe TRBD1 (5 bases). The ends were cut back, 0 bases at V and 7 bases at J, with 16 bases in the middle. The CDR3 loop spans 16 amino acids. CDR1 and CDR2 from the germline V gene are SGHRS and YFSETQ.

This clone was recorded only once. The chain recombines TRBV5-4 with TRBJ1-2; possibly TRBD1 for D (6 bases). Germline V CDR1 and CDR2: SGHNT, YYREEE (reference sequence). This CDR3 has 14 residues. V lost 5 bases and J 4 bases, leaving 15 bases between the germline ends. As DNA, the CDR3 is TGTGCCAGCAGGGGGGAGCAGGGGCCCTATGGCTACACCTTC. Translating gives CASRGEQGPYGYTF.

The chain combines TRBV7-9 with TRBJ2-3, with 10 positions matching TRBD2. The V gene end was trimmed by 2 bases and the J gene end by 5 bases; junction bases not matched to a gene: 4. Germline CDR1 SEHNR, CDR2 FQNEAQ (reference sequence). The CDR3 is 15 residues long. CDR3 protein: CASSLKREGGDTQYF. The CDR3 DNA reads as TGTGCCAGCAGCTTAAAGCGGGAGGGTGGAGATACGCAGTATTTT.

This clone was counted a single time. The chain uses TRBV13 and TRBJ2-3, with a tentative D call TRBD2 (5 bases). CDR1 and CDR2 (germline): PRHDT, FYEKMQ (reference sequence). V dropped 5 bases and J dropped 1 base, with 7 bases sitting between them. This CDR3 has 13 residues. The CDR3 sequence: CASSRRGTDTQYF. The DNA for the CDR3 is TGTGCCAGCAGCCGGCGGGGCACAGATACGCAGTATTTT. The whole variable domain, remainder taken from reference TRBV13 and TRBJ2-3, is AAGVIQSPRHLIKEKRETATLKCYPIPRHDTVYWYQQGPGQDPQFLISFYEKMQSDKGSIPDRFSAQQFSDYHSELNMSSLELGDSALYFCASSRRGTDTQYFGPGTRLTVL.

The V call is TRBV23-1, the J call TRBJ1-4; the D gene is possibly TRBD1 (6 bases). TRBV23-1 is labeled an ORF, and its function is uncertain. The CDR3 totals 15 residues. Trimming left V 2 bases short and J 8 bases short, with 15 bases between. The CDR3 DNA reads TGCGCCAGCAGTCAAGGGACCAGGGGTCACGAAAAACTGTTTTTT. Amino acids: CASSQGTRGHEKLFF.

This rearrangement joins TRBV7-9 to TRBJ2-5; TRBD2 aligns across 8 bases. V lost 5 bases to trimming and J lost 2 bases; unmatched junction nucleotides: 13. The CDR3 spans 17 residues. Germline V gene data show CDR1 as SEHNR and CDR2 as FQNEAQ (reference sequence). CDR3 nucleotides: TGTGCCAGCAGCCTGGGGCAACCGGGAGGGCTTCAAGAGACCCAGTACTTC. Amino acids: CASSLGQPGGLQETQYF.

The chain recombines TRBV7-2 with TRBJ2-1; 11 bases line up with TRBD2. Germline lookup yields CDR1 SGHTA and CDR2 FQGNSA. The CDR3 contains 13 residues. Trimming removed 6 bases from V and 7 bases from J; junction bases left unmatched: 2. CDR3 sequence: CASRLAGANEQFF. In DNA, the CDR3 is TGTGCCAGCAGACTAGCGGGAGCTAATGAGCAGTTCTTC.

The chain is built from TRBV3-1 (or the pseudogene TRBV3-2) and TRBJ1-2; tentatively, D is TRBD1 (6 bases). Trimming took off 4 bases at V and 8 bases at J, with 23 bases between the two ends. In germline, CDR1 is LGHDT, CDR2 YNNKEL (reference sequence). The length of the CDR3 is 16 residues. CDR3 residues: CASSPEGGGKARGYTF. CDR3 in DNA: TGTGCCAGCAGCCCGGAGGGAGGGGGTAAAGCACGCGGCTACACCTTC.

The chain combines TRBV5-5 with TRBJ2-7; maybe TRBD2 (5 bases). Trimming took 0 bases from V and 2 from J, leaving 9 bases between them. CDR3 size: 14 residues. In germline, CDR1 is SGHKS, CDR2 YYEKEE (reference sequence). CDR3 nucleotide sequence: TGTGCCAGCAGCTTGGGAGCTAGCACCTACGAGCAGTACTTC. This encodes CASSLGASTYEQYF.

A single count supports this clone. The V and J genes are TRBV19 and TRBJ1-1, with 10 bases fitting TRBD1. CDR1 is LNHDA and CDR2 is SQIVND in the germline V gene (reference sequence). This CDR3 has 14 amino acids. Trimming removed 8 bases from V and 1 base from J; junction bases left unmatched: 4. The CDR3 region is CASFRDRGNTEAFF. The CDR3 nucleotides read TGTGCCAGTTTCCGGGACAGGGGGAACACTGAAGCTTTCTTT.

The chain recombines TRBV6-5 with TRBJ1-4; D perhaps matches TRBD1 (5 bases). Deletions cut 0 bases from V and 16 bases from J, with 12 bases between. Germline V gene lookup returns CDR1 MNHEY and CDR2 SVGAGI. This CDR3 is built from 12 residues. Written as DNA, the CDR3 is TGTGCCAGCAGTTACTCGGACAAAATTGCGTTTTTT. Translated, it gives CASSYSDKIAFF.

Remarks on this clone: The sample carries other DNA sequences with the same CDR3. V gene TRBV5-1 combines with J gene TRBJ1-2, with 12 bases fitting TRBD1. V lost 0 bases, J lost 8 bases, and 5 bases stayed unmatched. This CDR3 is built from 15 residues. Germline CDR1 SGHRS, CDR2 YFSETQ. CDR3 residues: CASSLEGQGARGYTF. The CDR3 bases are TGCGCCAGCAGCTTGGAGGGACAGGGGGCCAGAGGCTACACCTTC. The whole variable domain, filled in from reference TRBV5-1 and TRBJ1-2, reads KAGVTQTPRYLIKTRGQQVTLSCSPISGHRSVSWYQQTPGQGLQFLFEYFSETQRNKGNFPGRFSGRQFSNSRSEMNVSTLELGDSALYLCASSLEGQGARGYTFGSGTRLTVV.

This chain uses TRBV7-9 with TRBJ2-2; D is ambiguous. Deletions cut 2 bases from V and 6 bases from J, with 4 bases between. This CDR3 has 12 residues. The germline CDR1 and CDR2 sequences are SEHNR and FQNEAQ (reference sequence). DNA of the CDR3: TGTGCCAGCAGCTTAAGCTCCGGGGAGCTGTTTTTT. Protein: CASSLSSGELFF.

About this clone: Other nucleotide sequences in the sample specify the same CDR3. The chain is built from TRBV6-5 and TRBJ1-1; tentatively, D is TRBD1 (5 bases). The CDR3 is 15 residues long. The ends were cut back, 0 bases at V and 4 bases at J, with 12 bases in the middle. Germline loops: CDR1 MNHEY, CDR2 SVGAGI. CDR3 amino acids: CASSYSGGVGTEAFF. As DNA, the CDR3 is TGTGCCAGCAGTTACTCTGGGGGGGTGGGCACTGAAGCTTTCTTT.